This TCR beta chain was retrieved from a study of blood T cell repertoires in COVID-19. Looking at the study overall: The United States, Italy and Spain provided the acute and convalescent COVID-19 samples. Sample material is recorded as cDNA or gDNA derived from T cells, B-cell-depleted T cells, or PBMCs.

The method was immunoSEQ multiplex PCR; TCRdb's version includes in-frame clones alone and lacks a portion of them. The table shows around 370,000 clones, with approximately 87% occurring only once. Patients from Seattle were sampled longitudinally, starting during active infection. The CDR3 covers 16 residues. Trimming shortened V by 1 base and J by 8 bases, and 18 bases separated the two germline ends. Germline-derived CDR1 and CDR2 are SGDLS and YYNGEE. The chain recombines TRBV9 with TRBJ2-2, with unresolved D. The source of this sequence is a woman between 45 and 60 years old with COVID-19, enrolled during active disease. Sequenced material: peripheral blood. In DNA form, the CDR3 reads TGTGCCAGCAGCGTACTTAGTGACACTCGTCTGGGGGAGCTGTTTTTT. Translating it yields CASSVLSDTRLGELFF.